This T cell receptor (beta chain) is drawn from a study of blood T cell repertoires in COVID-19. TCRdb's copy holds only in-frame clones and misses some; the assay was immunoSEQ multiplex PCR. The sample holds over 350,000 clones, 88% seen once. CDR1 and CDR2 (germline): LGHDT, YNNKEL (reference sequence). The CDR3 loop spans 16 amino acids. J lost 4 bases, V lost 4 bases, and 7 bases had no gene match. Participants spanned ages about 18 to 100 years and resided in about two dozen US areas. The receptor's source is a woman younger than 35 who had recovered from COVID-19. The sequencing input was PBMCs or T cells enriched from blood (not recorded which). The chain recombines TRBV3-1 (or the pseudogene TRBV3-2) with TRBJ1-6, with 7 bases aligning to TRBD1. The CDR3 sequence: CASSLTGVLYNSPLHF. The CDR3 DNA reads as TGTGCCAGCAGCCTAACAGGGGTCCTGTATAATTCACCCCTCCACTTT.